This T cell receptor (beta chain) was identified during a study of vaccination and CD4 T cells after COVID-19. The wider study: Mild disease affected 8 or 9 convalescent patients and severe disease one, all SARS-CoV-2 positive by nasal swab PCR. Post-vaccine sample collection happened at a median of 72 days after dose two, ranging 14 to 241. Participants were vaccinated with two doses, given as either BNT162b2 or mRNA-1273 vaccine. Overlapping spike peptides served as the stimulus for the cells. These peptides came from SARS-CoV-2 and from the common cold coronaviruses HCoV-NL63, HCoV-OC43 and HCoV-229E.

This sample's treatment: approximately nine-day PBMC culture with coronavirus spike peptide pools or control peptides (ViraFEST assay). In its sample, this clonotype is medium-sized. The antigen remains undetermined. CD4+ T cells that had been cultured provided DNA sequenced with the Oncomine TCR Beta short-read assay. Via MiXCR, TCRdb re-called the PCR reads, giving one row per CDR3 protein. The repertoire holds under 25,000 distinct CDR3 sequences, with approximately 48% as singletons. The CDR3 totals 13 residues. V was cut by 5 bases and J by 3 bases, with 10 bases left in between. Germline lookup yields CDR1 SGHTA and CDR2 FQGTGA.

This sequence joins TRBV7-3 and TRBJ1-1; no clear D gene. The sequence was obtained from a human donor with COVID-19. Material for sequencing was cultured CD4+ T cells from blood. The CDR3 reads CASSRAGYTEAFF. The CDR3 region has the DNA TGTGCCAGCAGCAGAGCAGGATACACTGAAGCTTTCTTT. Looking up the rest from reference TRBV7-3 and TRBJ1-1 gives the full variable domain: GAGVSQTPSNKVTEKGKYVELRCDPISGHTALYWYRQSLGQGPEFLIYFQGTGAADDSGLPNDRFFAVRPEGSVSTLKIQRTERGDSAVYLCASSRAGYTEAFFGQGTRLTVV.